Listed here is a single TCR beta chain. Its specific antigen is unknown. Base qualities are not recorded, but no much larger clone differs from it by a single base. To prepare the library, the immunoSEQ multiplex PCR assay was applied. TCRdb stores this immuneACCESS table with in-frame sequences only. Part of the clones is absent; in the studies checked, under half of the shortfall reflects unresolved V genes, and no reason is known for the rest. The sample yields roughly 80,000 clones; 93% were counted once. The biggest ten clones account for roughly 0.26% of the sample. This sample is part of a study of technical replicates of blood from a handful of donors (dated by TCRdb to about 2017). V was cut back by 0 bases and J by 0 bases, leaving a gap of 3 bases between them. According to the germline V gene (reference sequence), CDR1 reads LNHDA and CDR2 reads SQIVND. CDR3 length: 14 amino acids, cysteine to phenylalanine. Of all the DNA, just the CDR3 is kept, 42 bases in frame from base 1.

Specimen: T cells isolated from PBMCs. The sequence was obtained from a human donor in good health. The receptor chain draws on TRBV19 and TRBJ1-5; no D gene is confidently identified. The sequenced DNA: TGTGCCAGTAGTATAGACATTAGCAATCAGCCCCAGCATTTT. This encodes CASSIDISNQPQHF.